This passage covers 26 T cell receptor beta chains from one sample sequenced in a study of CD8 T cells in Susac syndrome. With random hexamers, roughly 0.45 to 1 ug RNA was reverse transcribed. TCRdb used MiXCR to reprocess the immunoSEQ multiplex PCR reads, holding one entry per CDR3 protein. Of about 100,000 distinct CDR3 sequences in the sample, around 96% are singletons; the top ten hold roughly 0.29%. The sequencing sample was made of CD8+ T cells from PBMCs. The receptor source for this set is a human donor with Susac syndrome.

The V gene is TRBV3-1, the J gene TRBJ2-7; TRBD1 matches 9 bases. The CDR3 contains 13 residues. V was clipped by 4 bases and J by 6 bases; unmatched bases: 4. Germline-derived CDR1 and CDR2 are LGHDT and YNNKEL (reference sequence). CDR3 in DNA: TGTGCCAGCAGCCGGGACAGGGTCGGCGAGCAGTACTTC. It yields the protein CASSRDRVGEQYF.

This chain uses TRBV3-1 with TRBJ1-1, with 7 bases aligning to TRBD1. Germline CDR1 reads LGHDT; CDR2 reads YNNKEL (reference sequence). This CDR3 has 17 residues. Unmatched junction bases numbered 14, after V lost 3 bases and J lost 4 bases. CDR3 coding DNA: TGTGCCAGCAGCCAGCCCCGACAGGGATTAGGGCGCACTGAAGCTTTCTTT. Encoded protein: CASSQPRQGLGRTEAFF.

This chain links TRBV4-1 with TRBJ1-2; TRBD1 agrees at 8 bases. Losses at the gene ends were 1 base for V and 0 bases for J; bases not matched to a gene: 4. In germline, CDR1 is MGHRA, CDR2 YSYEKL. CDR3 size: 16 residues. CDR3 region: CASSQAQGAPNYGYTF. CDR3 coding DNA: TGCGCCAGCAGCCAAGCCCAGGGGGCCCCTAACTATGGCTACACCTTC.

The V and J genes are TRBV20-1 and TRBJ1-1; no clear D. V lost 3 bases to trimming and J lost 4 bases, with 15 bases between them. Germline CDR1 reads DFQATT; CDR2 reads SNEGSKA (reference sequence). The CDR3 is 14 residues long. Here the CDR3 reads CSASPESVGTEAFF. In nucleotides, the CDR3 is TGCAGTGCTAGCCCCGAATCGGTTGGCACTGAAGCTTTCTTT.

The chain combines TRBV25-1 with TRBJ1-4; no clear D gene. The V and J ends lost 8 bases and 6 bases respectively, with 7 bases between them. CDR3 length: 11 amino acids. CDR1 and CDR2 from the germline V gene are MGHDK and SYGVNS. The CDR3 sequence is CASLLDEKLFF. The DNA for the CDR3 is TGTGCCAGCCTCCTTGATGAAAAACTGTTTTTT.

The J gene is TRBJ2-3, the V gene TRBV6-4; 8 bases map to TRBD2. This CDR3 is built from 14 residues. The V segment lost 3 bases and the J segment 1 base; nucleotides outside the gene matches: 0. Germline CDR1 is MRHNA and CDR2 is SNTAGT. The CDR3 loop reads CASSERGGTDTQYF. The CDR3 DNA follows: TGTGCCAGCAGTGAGCGGGGGGGCACAGATACGCAGTATTTT.

CDR3: CATSDSQGWNEQFF. For the CDR3, the DNA is TGTGCCACCAGTGATTCTCAAGGGTGGAATGAGCAGTTCTTC. The V gene is TRBV24-1, the J gene TRBJ2-1; D is unresolved. CDR1 is KGHDR, CDR2 SFDVKD, per germline. The CDR3 spans 14 residues. V was pared by 2 bases and J by 7 bases, with 11 bases between.

This chain joins TRBV3-1 and TRBJ2-7; tentative D call: TRBD2 (5 bases). The V end was cut by 5 bases, the J end by 1 base, with 15 bases between. CDR3 length: 15 amino acids. CDR1 is LGHDT and CDR2 is YNNKEL in the germline V gene (reference sequence). CDR3 in amino acids: CASSTGFPESYEQYF. CDR3 nucleotide sequence: TGTGCCAGCAGCACGGGGTTTCCAGAATCCTACGAGCAGTACTTC.

Here the CDR3 DNA reads TGCGCCAGCAGCCTTGCCATAGCGACAGATACGCAGTATTTT. This translates into CASSLAIATDTQYF. The chain recombines TRBV4-1 with TRBJ2-3; D possibly corresponds to TRBD2 (5 bases). Germline V gene lookup returns CDR1 MGHRA and CDR2 YSYEKL. This CDR3 is 14 amino acids long. V lost 4 bases, J lost 3 bases, and 11 bases lay in between.

The J gene is TRBJ1-6, the V gene TRBV3-1; D gene uncertain. The CDR3 runs 15 residues. Germline assignment: CDR1 LGHDT and CDR2 YNNKEL (reference sequence). The V and J ends lost 1 base and 9 bases respectively, with 13 bases between them. The CDR3 spells CASSQGQTWGSPLHF. The CDR3 DNA follows: TGTGCCAGCAGCCAAGGGCAGACCTGGGGTTCACCCCTCCACTTT.

The chain employs TRBV28 and TRBJ2-2, with a possible D match to TRBD1 (5 bases). This CDR3 contains 16 residues. V was shortened by 6 bases and J by 0 bases, with 14 bases between the two germline ends. Germline assignment: CDR1 MDHEN and CDR2 SYDVKM. Written as DNA, the CDR3 is TGTGCCAGCAGACCTCTCGACAGTCCGAACACCGGGGAGCTGTTTTTT. Amino acid sequence: CASRPLDSPNTGELFF.

The chain couples TRBV13 to TRBJ2-2, with D uncertain. The CDR3 loop spans 15 amino acids. V lost 1 base to trimming and J lost 4 bases, with 10 bases between them. The germline gives CDR1 PRHDT, CDR2 FYEKMQ (reference sequence). The CDR3 DNA sequence: TGTGCCAGCAGCTTAGAGGGCGGTGTCACCGGGGAGCTGTTTTTT. It encodes CASSLEGGVTGELFF.

The V and J genes are TRBV20-1 and TRBJ2-7, with 9 bases lining up with TRBD2. The V gene end was trimmed by 1 base and the J gene end by 4 bases; junction bases not matched to a gene: 2. Germline CDR1 reads DFQATT; CDR2 reads SNEGSKA (reference sequence). The CDR3 spans 13 residues. The CDR3 region has the DNA TGCAGTGCTAGAGGCGGGGGGGCTTACGAGCAGTACTTC. Protein product: CSARGGGAYEQYF.

The V call is TRBV29-1, the J call TRBJ2-7; the match to TRBD1 covers 8 bases. The length of the CDR3 is 15 residues. J gave up 2 bases and V 3 bases, and 9 bases lay outside the gene matches. CDR1 is SQVTM, CDR2 ANQGSEA, per germline. The CDR3, as DNA: TGCAGCGTTGAGATCGGACAGGGTTCAGCCTACGAGCAGTACTTC. Translation: CSVEIGQGSAYEQYF.

This clonotype was counted once. The V gene is TRBV20-1, the J gene TRBJ1-1; D is unresolved. V was shortened by 4 bases and J by 1 base, with 10 bases between the two germline ends. This CDR3 has 13 amino acids. From germline, CDR1 is DFQATT and CDR2 SNEGSKA (reference sequence). In nucleotides, the CDR3 is TGCAGTGCTAATGACATAACGAACACTGAAGCTTTCTTT. Translated, it gives CSANDITNTEAFF.

The CDR3 bases are TGCAGTGCTAGAGGCGCAGGGGGAGGCAATCAGCCCCAGCATTTT. Its translation is CSARGAGGGNQPQHF. This chain uses TRBV20-1 with TRBJ1-5; 7 bases are shared with TRBD1. Germline trimming cut 1 base from V and 2 bases from J; bases unmatched to any gene: 5. This CDR3 spans 15 amino acids. The germline gives CDR1 DFQATT, CDR2 SNEGSKA (reference sequence).

The V call is TRBV27, the J call TRBJ2-1; weak D call: TRBD1 (5 bases). From germline, CDR1 is MNHEY and CDR2 SMNVEV (reference sequence). V was trimmed by 5 bases and J by 1 base, leaving 15 bases between them. The CDR3 consists of 16 residues. Written as DNA, the CDR3 is TGTGCCAGCAGTCCGTCGACAGCCTGGTCCTACAATGAGCAGTTCTTC. The encoded protein is CASSPSTAWSYNEQFF.

V and J are TRBV7-2 and TRBJ2-1; 9 nucleotides match TRBD2. Per the germline V gene, CDR1 is SGHTA and CDR2 is FQGNSA. The V segment lost 5 bases and the J segment 9 bases; nucleotides outside the gene matches: 2. The CDR3 extends over 12 amino acids. This CDR3 reads CASSQTSGEQFF. Written as DNA, the CDR3 is TGTGCCAGCAGCCAGACTAGCGGTGAGCAGTTCTTC.

J is TRBJ2-5 and V is TRBV6-5; 10 positions match TRBD2. Germline assignment: CDR1 MNHEY and CDR2 SVGAGI. This CDR3 contains 18 residues. The V segment lost 3 bases and the J segment 2 bases; nucleotides outside the gene matches: 12. Written as DNA, the CDR3 is TGTGCCAGCAGTTATCTTGGGCTAGCGGGAGTAGGACAAGAGACCCAGTACTTC. It translates to CASSYLGLAGVGQETQYF.

V gene TRBV3-1 combines with J gene TRBJ1-1; TRBD1 aligns across 8 bases. V lost 7 bases, J lost 5 bases, and 6 bases stayed unmatched. CDR3 size: 13 residues. Germline-derived CDR1 and CDR2 are LGHDT and YNNKEL (reference sequence). The CDR3 region has the DNA TGTGCCAGCAACCTACAGGGGGGAACTGAAGCTTTCTTT. Amino acids: CASNLQGGTEAFF.

The chain joins TRBV5-1 to TRBJ2-7, with 11 bases fitting TRBD1. The V gene end was trimmed by 2 bases and the J gene end by 2 bases; junction bases not matched to a gene: 3. This CDR3 region has 15 residues. Germline V gives CDR1 SGHRS, CDR2 YFSETQ. CDR3 in amino acids: CASSFSGQGAYEQYF. The CDR3, as DNA: TGCGCCAGCAGCTTTTCGGGACAGGGGGCCTACGAGCAGTACTTC.

The chain employs TRBV10-3 and TRBJ1-5; unclear D gene. The CDR3 extends over 12 amino acids. Germline lookup yields CDR1 ENHRY and CDR2 SYGVKD. V was shortened by 0 bases and J by 7 bases, with 4 bases between the two germline ends. CDR3 loop: CAISESGQPQHF. In DNA, the CDR3 is TGTGCCATCAGTGAGTCGGGCCAGCCCCAGCATTTT.

DNA for the CDR3: TGTGCCAGCAGCTTGGTTCTGGGTTGGTACACAGATACGCAGTATTTT. This translates into CASSLVLGWYTDTQYF. The V and J genes are TRBV5-6 and TRBJ2-3, with D unclear. The germline CDR1 and CDR2 sequences are SGHDT and YYEEEE. This CDR3 has 16 residues. The V end lost 0 bases, the J end lost 2 bases, and 13 bases lay between the germline ends. Supplemented by reference TRBV5-6 and TRBJ2-3, the full variable domain reads DAGVTQSPTHLIKTRGQQVTLRCSPKSGHDTVSWYQQALGQGPQFIFQYYEEEERQRGNFPDRFSGHQFPNYSSELNVNALLLGDSALYLCASSLVLGWYTDTQYFGPGTRLTVL.

CDR3 in DNA: TGTGCCAGCAGTGACCCAGGGCGAGATGGCTACACCTTC. This translates into CASSDPGRDGYTF. The chain joins TRBV25-1 to TRBJ1-2, with D perhaps TRBD1 (5 bases). V lost 3 bases and J 6 bases, leaving 11 bases between the germline ends. The CDR3 covers 13 residues. Germline assignment: CDR1 MGHDK and CDR2 SYGVNS.

This clonotype was recorded only once. The rearrangement joins TRBV28 to TRBJ2-7, with D perhaps TRBD1 (5 bases). Germline lookup yields CDR1 MDHEN and CDR2 SYDVKM. V was pared by 6 bases and J by 5 bases, with 17 bases between. The CDR3 is 14 amino acids. CDR3 DNA: TGTGCCAGCAGCCAGACAGTGAATAACCACGAGCAGTACTTC. It is translated as CASSQTVNNHEQYF. The full variable domain, with the rest looked up from reference TRBV28 and TRBJ2-7, is DVKVTQSSRYLVKRTGEKVFLECVQDMDHENMFWYRQDPGLGLRLIYFSYDVKMKEKGDIPEGYSVSREKKERFSLILESASTNQTSMYLCASSQTVNNHEQYFGPGTRLTVT.

CDR3 sequence: CATSDGTTDYNEQFF. CDR3 coding DNA: TGTGCCACCAGTGACGGGACAACCGACTACAATGAGCAGTTCTTC. The V call is TRBV24-1, the J call TRBJ2-1; possibly TRBD1 for D (6 bases). This CDR3 comprises 15 residues. Germline V CDR1 and CDR2: KGHDR, SFDVKD. The germline V and J ends were trimmed by 4 bases and 3 bases, with 12 bases remaining between them.